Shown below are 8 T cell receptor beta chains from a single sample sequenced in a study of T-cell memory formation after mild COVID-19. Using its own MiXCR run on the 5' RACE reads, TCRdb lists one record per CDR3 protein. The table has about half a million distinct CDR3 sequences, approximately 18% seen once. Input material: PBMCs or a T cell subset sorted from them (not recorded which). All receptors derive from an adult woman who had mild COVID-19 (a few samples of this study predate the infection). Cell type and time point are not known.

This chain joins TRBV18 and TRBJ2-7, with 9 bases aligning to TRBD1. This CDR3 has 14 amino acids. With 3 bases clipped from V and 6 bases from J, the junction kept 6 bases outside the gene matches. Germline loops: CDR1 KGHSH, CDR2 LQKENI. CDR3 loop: CASSPRQGESEQYF. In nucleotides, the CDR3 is TGTGCCAGCTCACCCCGACAGGGGGAGAGCGAGCAGTACTTC.

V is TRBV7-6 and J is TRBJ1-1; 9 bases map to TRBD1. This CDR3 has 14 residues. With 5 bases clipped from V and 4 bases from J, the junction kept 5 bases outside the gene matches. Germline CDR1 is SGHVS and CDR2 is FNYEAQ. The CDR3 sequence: CASSTGQGGTEAFF. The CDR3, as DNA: TGTGCCAGCAGCACGGGACAGGGAGGCACTGAAGCTTTCTTT.

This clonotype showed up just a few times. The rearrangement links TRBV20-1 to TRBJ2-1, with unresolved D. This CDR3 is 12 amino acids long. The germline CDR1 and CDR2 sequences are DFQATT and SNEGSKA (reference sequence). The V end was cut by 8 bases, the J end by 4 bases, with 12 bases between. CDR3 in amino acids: CSIERVYNEQFF. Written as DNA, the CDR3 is TGCAGTATCGAGCGTGTATACAATGAGCAGTTCTTC.

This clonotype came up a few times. The CDR3 DNA is TGTGCCAGCAGTTACTCCCCTCCGCCCGGGATTAGCACAGATACGCAGTATTTT. This encodes CASSYSPPPGISTDTQYF. V and J are TRBV6-5 and TRBJ2-3; a weak D match, TRBD2 (5 bases). V lost 0 bases to trimming and J lost 0 bases, with 16 bases between them. Germline assignment: CDR1 MNHEY and CDR2 SVGAGI. The CDR3 length is 18 residues.

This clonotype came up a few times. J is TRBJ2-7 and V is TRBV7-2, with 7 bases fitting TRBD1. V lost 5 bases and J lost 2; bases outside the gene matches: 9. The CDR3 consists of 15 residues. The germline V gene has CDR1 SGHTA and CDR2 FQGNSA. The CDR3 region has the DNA TGTGCCAGCAGCCCCTGGACAGGAGCCCCCTACGAGCAGTACTTC. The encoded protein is CASSPWTGAPYEQYF.

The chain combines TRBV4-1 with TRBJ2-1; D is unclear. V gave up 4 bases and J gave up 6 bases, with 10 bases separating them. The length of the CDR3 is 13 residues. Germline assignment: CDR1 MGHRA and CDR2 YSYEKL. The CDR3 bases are TGCGCCAGCAGCCCCTTTTCCGGCAATGAGCAGTTCTTC. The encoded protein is CASSPFSGNEQFF.

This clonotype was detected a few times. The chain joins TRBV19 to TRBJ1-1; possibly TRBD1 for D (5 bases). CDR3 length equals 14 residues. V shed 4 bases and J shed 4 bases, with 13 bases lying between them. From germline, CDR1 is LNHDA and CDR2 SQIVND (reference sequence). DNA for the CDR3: TGTGCCAGTAGTACGTCGCATGGGACCACTGAAGCTTTCTTT. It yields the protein CASSTSHGTTEAFF.

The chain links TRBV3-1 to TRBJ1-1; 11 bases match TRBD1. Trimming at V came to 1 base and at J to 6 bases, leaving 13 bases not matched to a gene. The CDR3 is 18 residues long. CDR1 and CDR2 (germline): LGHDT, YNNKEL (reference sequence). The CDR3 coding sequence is TGTGCCAGCAGCCAAGGGACAGGGGGCAAACATTGGCAGCCTGAAGCTTTCTTT. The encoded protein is CASSQGTGGKHWQPEAFF.